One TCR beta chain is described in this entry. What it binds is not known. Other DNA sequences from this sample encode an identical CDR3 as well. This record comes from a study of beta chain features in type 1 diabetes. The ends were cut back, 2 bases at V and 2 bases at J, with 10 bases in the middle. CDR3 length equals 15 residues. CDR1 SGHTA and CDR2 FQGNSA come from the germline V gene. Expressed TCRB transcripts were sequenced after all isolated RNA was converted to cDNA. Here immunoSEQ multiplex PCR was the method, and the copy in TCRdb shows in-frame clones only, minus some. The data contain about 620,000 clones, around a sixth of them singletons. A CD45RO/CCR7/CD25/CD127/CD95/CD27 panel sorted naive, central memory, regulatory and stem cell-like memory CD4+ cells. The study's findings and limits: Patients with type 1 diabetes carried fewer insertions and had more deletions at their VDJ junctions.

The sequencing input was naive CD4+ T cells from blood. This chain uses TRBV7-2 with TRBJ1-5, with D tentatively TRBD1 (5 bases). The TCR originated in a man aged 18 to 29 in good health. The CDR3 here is CASSLSGGGNQPQHF. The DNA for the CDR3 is TGTGCCAGCAGCTTATCTGGGGGTGGCAATCAGCCCCAGCATTTT.